This TCR beta chain came from a study of OX40 agonist ivuxolimab in advanced cancers. Overall study context: Head and neck, renal cell, melanoma or hepatocellular carcinoma were the cancers that dose-escalation patients had.

The protocol was immunoSEQ multiplex PCR, while the TCRdb copy is restricted to in-frame clones and leaves out a portion. The sample has tens of thousands of clones; about 85% are singletons. V was shortened by 5 bases and J by 5 bases, with 6 bases between the two germline ends. The CDR3 runs 11 residues. CDR1 and CDR2 (germline): SEHNR, FQNEAQ (reference sequence). Sequenced here: CD4+ or CD8+ T cells sorted from blood, sampled in a trial of the OX40 agonist ivuxolimab. The chain couples TRBV7-9 to TRBJ2-5; unclear D gene. The clonotype was recovered from an adult with an advanced solid tumor such as melanoma, head and neck, liver or kidney cancer. DNA for the CDR3: TGTGCCAGCAGCCCGCAGGAGACCCAGTACTTC. Translating gives CASSPQETQYF.